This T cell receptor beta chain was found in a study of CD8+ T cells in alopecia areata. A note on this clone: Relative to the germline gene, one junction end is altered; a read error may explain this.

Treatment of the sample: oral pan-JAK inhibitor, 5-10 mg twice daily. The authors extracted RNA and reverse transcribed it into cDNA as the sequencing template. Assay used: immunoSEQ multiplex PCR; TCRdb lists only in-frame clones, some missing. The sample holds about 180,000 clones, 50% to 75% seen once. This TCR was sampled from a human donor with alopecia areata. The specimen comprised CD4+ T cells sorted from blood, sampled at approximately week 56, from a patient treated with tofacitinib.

This CDR3 is CAWSVGSGGPLGTDTQYF. CDR3 DNA sequence: TGTGCCTGGAGTGTCGGTAGCGGGGGGCCCCTAGGGACAGATACACAGTATTTT. The chain couples TRBV30 to TRBJ2-3; the match to TRBD2 covers 10 bases. There are 18 residues in the CDR3. The germline V gene has CDR1 GTSNPN and CDR2 SVGIG (reference sequence). The complete variable domain, with remaining parts taken from reference TRBV30 and TRBJ2-3, reads SQTIHQWPATLVQPVGSPLSLECTVEGTSNPNLYWYRQAAGRGLQLLFYSVGIGQISSEVPQNLSASRPQDRQFILSSKKLLLSDSGFYLCAWSVGSGGPLGTDTQYFGPGTRLTVL.